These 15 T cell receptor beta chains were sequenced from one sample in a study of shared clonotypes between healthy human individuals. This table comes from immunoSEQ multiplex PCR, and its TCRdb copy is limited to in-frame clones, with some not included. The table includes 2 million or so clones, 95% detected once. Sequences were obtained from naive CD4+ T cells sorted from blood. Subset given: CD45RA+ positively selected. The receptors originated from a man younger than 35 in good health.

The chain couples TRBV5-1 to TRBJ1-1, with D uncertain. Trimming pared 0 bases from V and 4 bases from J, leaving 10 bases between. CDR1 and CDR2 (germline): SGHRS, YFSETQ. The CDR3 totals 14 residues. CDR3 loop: CASSLVLGFTEAFF. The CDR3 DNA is TGCGCCAGCAGCTTGGTTCTGGGATTCACTGAAGCTTTCTTT.

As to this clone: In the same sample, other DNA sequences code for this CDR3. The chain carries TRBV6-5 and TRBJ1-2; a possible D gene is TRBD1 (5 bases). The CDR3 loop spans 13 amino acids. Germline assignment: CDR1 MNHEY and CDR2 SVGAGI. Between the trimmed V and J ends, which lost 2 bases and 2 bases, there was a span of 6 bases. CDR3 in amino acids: CASSYGTNYGYTF. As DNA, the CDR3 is TGTGCCAGCAGTTACGGGACCAACTATGGCTACACCTTC.

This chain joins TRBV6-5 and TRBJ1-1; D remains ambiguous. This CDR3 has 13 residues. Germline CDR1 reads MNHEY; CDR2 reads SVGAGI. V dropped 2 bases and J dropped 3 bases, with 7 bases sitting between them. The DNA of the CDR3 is TGTGCCAGCAGTTACGGGCTATACACTGAAGCTTTCTTT. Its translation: CASSYGLYTEAFF.

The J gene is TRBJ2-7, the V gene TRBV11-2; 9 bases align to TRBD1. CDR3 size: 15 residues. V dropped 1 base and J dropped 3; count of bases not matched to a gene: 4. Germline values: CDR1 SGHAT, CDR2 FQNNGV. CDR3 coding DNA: TGTGCCAGCAGCTTAGGGTTGGACAGGGGCTACGAGCAGTACTTC. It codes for CASSLGLDRGYEQYF.

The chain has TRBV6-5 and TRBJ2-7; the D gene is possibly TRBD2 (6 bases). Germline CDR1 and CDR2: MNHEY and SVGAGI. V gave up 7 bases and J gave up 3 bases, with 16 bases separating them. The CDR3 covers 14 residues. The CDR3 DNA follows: TGTGCCAGCAACCAGTGGGGGGTGGGCTACGAGCAGTACTTC. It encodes CASNQWGVGYEQYF.

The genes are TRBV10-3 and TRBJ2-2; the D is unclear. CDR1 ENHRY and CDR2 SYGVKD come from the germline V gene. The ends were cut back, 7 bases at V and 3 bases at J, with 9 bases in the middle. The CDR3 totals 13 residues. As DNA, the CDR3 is TGTGCCATCACCCCACGGGACACCGGGGAGCTGTTTTTT. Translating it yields CAITPRDTGELFF.

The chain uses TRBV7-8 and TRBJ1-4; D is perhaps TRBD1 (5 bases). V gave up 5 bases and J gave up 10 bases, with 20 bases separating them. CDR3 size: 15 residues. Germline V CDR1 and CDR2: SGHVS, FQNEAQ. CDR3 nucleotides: TGTGCCAGCAGCCCTCAGGGTGCAGCGGGTGGAAAACTGTTTTTT. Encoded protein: CASSPQGAAGGKLFF.

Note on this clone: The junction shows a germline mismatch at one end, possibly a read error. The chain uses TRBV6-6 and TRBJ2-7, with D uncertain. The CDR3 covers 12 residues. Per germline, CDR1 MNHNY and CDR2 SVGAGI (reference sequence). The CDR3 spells CANSYSWDEQYF. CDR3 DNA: TGTGCCAACAGTTACAGTTGGGACGAGCAGTACTTC.

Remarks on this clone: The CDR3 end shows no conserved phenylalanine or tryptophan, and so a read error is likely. CDR3 protein: CASTPGVGGGTREQYL. As DNA, the CDR3 is TGTGCCAGCACTCCCGGCGTTGGCGGGGGGACGCGGGAGCAGTACCTC. This sequence joins TRBV6-6 and TRBJ2-7, with 8 bases identical to TRBD2. This CDR3 has 16 amino acids. Germline CDR1 MNHNY, CDR2 SVGAGI (reference sequence). V was clipped by 7 bases and J by 7 bases; unmatched bases: 18.

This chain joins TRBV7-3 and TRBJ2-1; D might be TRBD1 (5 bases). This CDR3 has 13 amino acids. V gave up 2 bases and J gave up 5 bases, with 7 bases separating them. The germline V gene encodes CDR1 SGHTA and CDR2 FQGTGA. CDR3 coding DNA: TGTGCCAGCAGCTTAGGACACAACAATGAGCAGTTCTTC. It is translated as CASSLGHNNEQFF.

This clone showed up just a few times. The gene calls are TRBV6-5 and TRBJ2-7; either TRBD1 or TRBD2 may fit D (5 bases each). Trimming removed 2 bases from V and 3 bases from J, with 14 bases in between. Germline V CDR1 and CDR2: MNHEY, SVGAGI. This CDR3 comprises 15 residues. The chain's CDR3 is CASSYGPLGVYEQYF. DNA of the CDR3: TGTGCCAGCAGTTACGGGCCTCTGGGGGTCTACGAGCAGTACTTC.

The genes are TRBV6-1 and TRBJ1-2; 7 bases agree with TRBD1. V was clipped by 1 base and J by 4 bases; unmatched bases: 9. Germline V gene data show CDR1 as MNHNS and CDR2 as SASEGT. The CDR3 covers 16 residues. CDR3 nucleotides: TGTGCCAGCAGTGAAGGGACAGGCCTGGGGGGCTATGGCTACACCTTC. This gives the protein CASSEGTGLGGYGYTF.

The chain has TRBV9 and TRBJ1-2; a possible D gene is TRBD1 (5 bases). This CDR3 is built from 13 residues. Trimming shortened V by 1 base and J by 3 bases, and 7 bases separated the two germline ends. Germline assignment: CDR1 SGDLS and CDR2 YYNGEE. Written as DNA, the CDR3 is TGTGCCAGCAGCGTAAGGGGCGACTATGGCTACACCTTC. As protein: CASSVRGDYGYTF.

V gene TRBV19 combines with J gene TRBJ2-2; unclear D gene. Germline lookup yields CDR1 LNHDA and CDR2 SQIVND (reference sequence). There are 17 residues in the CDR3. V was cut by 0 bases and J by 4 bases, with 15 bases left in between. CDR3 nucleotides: TGTGCCAGTAGTATAGAAAGGCTATACGGAGTCACCGGGGAGCTGTTTTTT. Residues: CASSIERLYGVTGELFF.

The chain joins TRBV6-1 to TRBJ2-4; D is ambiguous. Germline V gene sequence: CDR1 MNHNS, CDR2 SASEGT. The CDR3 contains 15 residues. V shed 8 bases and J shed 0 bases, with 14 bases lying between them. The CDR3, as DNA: TGTGCCAGCCTGGCGGAACCTCTAGCCAAAAACATTCAGTACTTC. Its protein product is CASLAEPLAKNIQYF.